These 3 T cell receptor beta chains originate from one sample sequenced in a study of beta chain features in type 1 diabetes. Overall study results and limits: Across all four CD4+ subsets, people with type 1 diabetes showed modestly shorter TCRB CDR3s.

Expressed TCRB transcripts got sequenced, as all isolated RNA was reverse transcribed. Clones were read by immunoSEQ multiplex PCR, and TCRdb kept only the in-frame ones, dropping some. The profile covers 500,000 to 850,000 clones, with around 15% appearing a single time and 0.03% to 0.04% taken by the ten largest. Antigen specificity for these receptors is unknown. The specimen was naive CD4+ T cells from blood. These receptors all come from a man in his late teens or twenties with type 1 diabetes.

This clone was seen only a few times. The gene calls are TRBV28 and TRBJ1-1; D call uncertain. This CDR3 region has 12 residues. With 2 bases removed from V and 3 bases from J, the gap between germline ends came to 4 bases. The germline CDR1 and CDR2 sequences are MDHEN and SYDVKM. The DNA for the CDR3 is TGTGCCAGCAGTTTAGGGGACACTGAAGCTTTCTTT. Amino acids: CASSLGDTEAFF.

This rearrangement joins TRBV5-1 to TRBJ2-5; 9 nucleotides match TRBD2. The CDR3 is made up of 16 amino acids. CDR1 and CDR2 from the germline V gene are SGHRS and YFSETQ. The V segment lost 7 bases and the J segment 1 base; nucleotides outside the gene matches: 11. CDR3 nucleotide sequence: TGCGCCAGCTCACCGTCGGTGACTAGCGGCCAAGAGACCCAGTACTTC. It is translated as CASSPSVTSGQETQYF. The variable domain in full, completed from reference TRBV5-1 and TRBJ2-5, reads KAGVTQTPRYLIKTRGQQVTLSCSPISGHRSVSWYQQTPGQGLQFLFEYFSETQRNKGNFPGRFSGRQFSNSRSEMNVSTLELGDSALYLCASSPSVTSGQETQYFGPGTRLLVL.

This chain links TRBV12-5 with TRBJ2-1; D is uncertain. The CDR3 consists of 16 residues. V dropped 1 base and J dropped 3 bases, with 13 bases sitting between them. Germline V gene sequence: CDR1 LGHNT, CDR2 FRNRAP. The DNA of the CDR3 is TGTGCTAGTGGTTTGGACCAGTGGCGAGGCTACAATGAGCAGTTCTTC. This sequence encodes CASGLDQWRGYNEQFF. Based on the CDR3 plus reference TRBV12-5 and TRBJ2-1, the full variable domain is DARVTQTPRHKVTEMGQEVTMRCQPILGHNTVFWYRQTMMQGLELLAYFRNRAPLDDSGMPKDRFSAEMPDATLATLKIQPSEPRDSAVYFCASGLDQWRGYNEQFFGPGTRLTVL.